Below are 3 T cell receptor beta chains sequenced from a single sample in a study of cytomegalovirus exposure and HLA in healthy donors (TCRdb year 2017). The library came from the immunoSEQ multiplex PCR assay. For the multiplex PCR, a mixture combining 60 forward primers for TCR Vbeta segments and 13 reverse primers for TCR Jbeta segments was used. TCRdb mirrors the immuneACCESS table, restricted to in-frame sequences. Some clones are absent from its copies; in checked studies, under half trace to an unresolved V gene, and the reason for the others is unknown. Counted in this sample were 100,000 to 150,000 clones; approximately 78% of them appeared once. The ten top clones hold nearly 8.5% of the sample. Sequencing was performed on PBMCs. These receptors came from a woman aged 35 to 49 in good health and CMV-seropositive.

The CDR3 coding sequence is TGTGCCAGCAGTAGGGACAGGGGGCGCGTGGAAGAGACCCAGTACTTC. This codes for CASSRDRGRVEETQYF. The chain has TRBV7-8 and TRBJ2-5, with 12 bases identical to TRBD1. Germline V gene sequence: CDR1 SGHVS, CDR2 FQNEAQ. Losses at the gene ends were 6 bases for V and 3 bases for J; bases not matched to a gene: 8. The CDR3 covers 16 residues.

The chain links TRBV25-1 to TRBJ1-2, with D tentatively TRBD1 (5 bases). The CDR3 consists of 16 residues. The germline V and J ends were trimmed by 1 base and 4 bases, with 16 bases remaining between them. Germline V gene data show CDR1 as MGHDK and CDR2 as SYGVNS. CDR3 protein: CASSEFGGGTTYGYTF. The CDR3 nucleotides read TGTGCCAGCAGTGAATTTGGTGGAGGGACGACCTATGGCTACACCTTC.

Written as DNA, the CDR3 is TGTGCCAGCAGCGCCCGGGGTTCGGGCTACACCTTC. This sequence encodes CASSARGSGYTF. The chain links TRBV7-3 to TRBJ1-2; D uncertain. Trimming shortened V by 5 bases and J by 8 bases, and 12 bases separated the two germline ends. CDR3 length equals 12 residues. From germline, CDR1 is SGHTA and CDR2 FQGTGA.